This T cell receptor (beta chain) was recorded in a study of Ad26.COV2.S vaccination and SARS-CoV-2 variants. Findings of the study overall: Substantial post-vaccination breadth of spike-specific CD8+ and CD4+ T cell responses was reported.

Repertoires were generated with immunoSEQ multiplex PCR, while TCRdb's copy carries only in-frame clones and drops some. The data contain roughly 510,000 clones, roughly 85% of them singletons. Details on this clone: Its antigen remains unidentified.

Treatment denoted: 15 to 20 received Ad26.COV2.S at low or high dose, single or two shots; about 5 received placebo; per-sample allocation not given. At day 63 after the first vaccine or placebo injection, samples were drawn. Immunization relied on an Ad26 vector, which expressed Wuhan-strain SARS-CoV-2 spike. The germline V and J ends were trimmed by 6 bases and 1 base, with 9 bases remaining between them. The CDR3 is 13 residues long. The material was peripheral blood, obtained in a trial of Ad26.COV2.S vaccine versus placebo. The chain has TRBV12-3 or TRBV12-4 and TRBJ1-1, with a tentative D call TRBD1 (6 bases). The source of this sequence is a person aged 18 to 59 who received the Ad26.COV2.S COVID-19 vaccine or a placebo. The CDR3 coding sequence is TGTGCCAGCAGGACAGGAGAGAACACTGAAGCTTTCTTT. It is translated as CASRTGENTEAFF.